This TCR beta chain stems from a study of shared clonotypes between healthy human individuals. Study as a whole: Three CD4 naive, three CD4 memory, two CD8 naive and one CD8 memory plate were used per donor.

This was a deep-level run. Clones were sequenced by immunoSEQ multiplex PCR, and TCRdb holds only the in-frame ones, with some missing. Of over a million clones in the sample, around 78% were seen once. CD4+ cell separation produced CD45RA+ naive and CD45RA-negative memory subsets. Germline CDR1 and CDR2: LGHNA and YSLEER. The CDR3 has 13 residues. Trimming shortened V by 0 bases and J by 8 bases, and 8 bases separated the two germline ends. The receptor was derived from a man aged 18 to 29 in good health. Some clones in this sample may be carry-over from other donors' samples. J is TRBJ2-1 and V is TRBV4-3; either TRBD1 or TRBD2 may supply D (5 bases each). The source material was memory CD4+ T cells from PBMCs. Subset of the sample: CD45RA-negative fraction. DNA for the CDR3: TGCGCCAGCAGCCAAGATAGGGACGATGAGCAGTTCTTC. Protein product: CASSQDRDDEQFF.